Each of the 32 T cell receptor beta chains below was sequenced from the same sample in a study of cytotoxic CD8 clonotypes in ibrutinib-treated CLL (TCRdb year 2021). In light of the paper, this sample's time point label describes: approximately eleven months on ibrutinib. Receptor libraries were prepared by the immunoSEQ multiplex PCR assay. TCRdb holds this immuneACCESS table with in-frame rearrangements only. Some clones are missing; in checked studies, unresolved V genes explain under half, and the rest has no known cause. For this sample there are some 200,000 clones; roughly 77% appear just once. The top ten constitute 5.5% to 7% of the sample. The specimen comprised PBMCs, sampled after 12 months of ibrutinib treatment. These receptors came from a human donor with chronic lymphocytic leukemia.

This clone appeared a few times. This chain connects TRBV19 to TRBJ1-3; D unclear. There are 16 residues in the CDR3. Trimming shortened V by 0 bases and J by 0 bases, and 9 bases separated the two germline ends. The V gene's germline CDR1 is LNHDA and CDR2 SQIVND (reference sequence). The CDR3 nucleotides read TGTGCCAGTAGTATAGATGGCTTCTACTCTGGAAACACCATATATTTT. Its protein product is CASSIDGFYSGNTIYF.

This clone was observed a handful of times. CDR3 amino acids: CASSLEAGNTEAFF. The CDR3 DNA follows: TGTGCCAGCAGTTTAGAGGCAGGGAACACTGAAGCTTTCTTT. This chain joins TRBV27 and TRBJ1-1; D is ambiguous. Trimming took 2 bases from V and 1 from J, leaving 8 bases between them. CDR3 length equals 14 residues. In germline, CDR1 is MNHEY, CDR2 SMNVEV (reference sequence).

The chain recombines TRBV7-2 with TRBJ2-3, with 12 bases lining up with TRBD2. J was trimmed by 9 bases and V by 6 bases; bases with no gene match: 13. CDR1 and CDR2 from the germline V gene are SGHTA and FQGNSA. The CDR3 runs to 16 residues. This CDR3 reads CASRRMTSGSGGTQYF. The CDR3 bases are TGTGCCAGCAGACGAATGACTAGCGGGAGCGGTGGGACGCAGTATTTT.

This chain links TRBV9 with TRBJ1-3, with unresolved D. Trimming removed 1 base from V and 2 bases from J, with 10 bases in between. The CDR3 loop spans 15 amino acids. Germline V gene data show CDR1 as SGDLS and CDR2 as YYNGEE. The CDR3 sequence is CASSVNTGTGNTIYF. The CDR3, as DNA: TGTGCCAGCAGCGTAAATACGGGGACTGGAAACACCATATATTTT.

V is TRBV5-5 and J is TRBJ1-5; maybe TRBD1 (5 bases). V lost 0 bases and J 0 bases, leaving 16 bases between the germline ends. The CDR3 length is 18 residues. The germline V gene encodes CDR1 SGHKS and CDR2 YYEKEE (reference sequence). The CDR3 region has the DNA TGTGCCAGCAGCTTGGAGGACACTACCTACTATAGCAATCAGCCCCAGCATTTT. This gives the protein CASSLEDTTYYSNQPQHF. The complete variable domain, with remaining parts taken from reference TRBV5-5 and TRBJ1-5, reads DAGVTQSPTHLIKTRGQQVTLRCSPISGHKSVSWYQQVLGQGPQFIFQYYEKEERGRGNFPDRFSARQFPNYSSELNVNALLLGDSALYLCASSLEDTTYYSNQPQHFGDGTRLSIL.

The chain couples TRBV6-5 to TRBJ2-7; unclear D gene. CDR1 and CDR2 from the germline V gene are MNHEY and SVGAGI. The germline V and J ends were trimmed by 6 bases and 5 bases, with 17 bases remaining between them. The CDR3 length is 14 residues. The CDR3 sequence is CASSRLSDIDEQYF. The CDR3 DNA reads as TGTGCCAGCAGCCGCCTTTCGGATATCGACGAGCAGTACTTC.

V and J are TRBV5-1 and TRBJ1-3; TRBD1 agrees at 9 bases. This CDR3 spans 15 amino acids. In germline, CDR1 is SGHRS, CDR2 YFSETQ. The V and J ends lost 4 bases and 0 bases, in that order; junction bases with no gene match: 2. DNA of the CDR3: TGCGCCAGCAGCGCGGGACAGGGCTCTGGAAACACCATATATTTT. Residues: CASSAGQGSGNTIYF.

In its sample, this clone was seen a few times. J is TRBJ1-4 and V is TRBV7-6, with D tentatively TRBD1 (5 bases). Per the germline V gene, CDR1 is SGHVS and CDR2 is FNYEAQ. V was clipped by 1 base and J by 8 bases, with 14 bases between them. The CDR3 is 15 residues long. CDR3 sequence reads: CASSLVLGKGEKLFF. In nucleotides, the CDR3 is TGTGCCAGCAGCTTAGTTCTGGGGAAGGGGGAAAAACTGTTTTTT.

This chain uses TRBV6-5 with TRBJ2-3; D perhaps matches TRBD1 (6 bases). CDR3 size: 16 residues. CDR1 is MNHEY, CDR2 SVGAGI, per germline. V lost 2 bases and J lost 3, with 15 bases in between. The CDR3 loop is CASSYATGRGTDTQYF. In nucleotides, the CDR3 is TGTGCCAGCAGTTACGCGACAGGTCGAGGGACAGATACGCAGTATTTT.

V and J are TRBV29-1 and TRBJ2-3, with no clear D. The CDR3 covers 13 residues. Germline-derived CDR1 and CDR2 are SQVTM and ANQGSEA. Trimming cost V 3 bases and J 5 bases, with 12 bases left between them. CDR3 protein: CSVDHGNGDTQYF. The CDR3 DNA reads as TGCAGCGTTGATCACGGCAACGGAGATACGCAGTATTTT.

V and J are TRBV18 and TRBJ2-2; the D is unclear. From germline, CDR1 is KGHSH and CDR2 LQKENI. This CDR3 is built from 13 residues. The V and J ends lost 3 bases and 5 bases respectively, with 7 bases between them. The CDR3 coding sequence is TGTGCCAGCTCACCGTCCCAAACCGGGGAGCTGTTTTTT. Amino acids: CASSPSQTGELFF.

This chain links TRBV5-4 with TRBJ2-7; D remains unclear. Germline V gene lookup returns CDR1 SGHNT and CDR2 YYREEE (reference sequence). V was cut by 0 bases and J by 1 base, with 11 bases left in between. This CDR3 comprises 15 residues. This CDR3 reads CASSLGLPQSYEQYF. The CDR3 DNA follows: TGTGCCAGCAGCTTGGGATTACCCCAATCCTACGAGCAGTACTTC.

This clone came up once. The CDR3 is CASSQLQETQYF. CDR3 coding DNA: TGTGCCAGCTCACAACTCCAAGAGACCCAGTACTTC. The chain combines TRBV18 with TRBJ2-5, with D unclear. CDR1 is KGHSH, CDR2 LQKENI, per germline. The CDR3 consists of 12 residues. V lost 4 bases and J lost 1, with 4 bases in between.

The chain joins TRBV6-1 to TRBJ1-1, with D unresolved. Germline V gene lookup returns CDR1 MNHNS and CDR2 SASEGT. The CDR3 contains 10 residues. Trimming shortened V by 2 bases and J by 12 bases, and 7 bases separated the two germline ends. CDR3 in amino acids: CASSERSTFF. DNA of the CDR3: TGTGCCAGCAGTGAAAGATCGACTTTCTTT.

The chain joins TRBV27 to TRBJ1-2, with 9 positions matching TRBD1. V lost 4 bases to trimming and J lost 5 bases; unmatched junction nucleotides: 8. Germline loops: CDR1 MNHEY, CDR2 SMNVEV (reference sequence). The CDR3 runs to 15 residues. CDR3 in amino acids: CASSSDRGFGYGYTF. CDR3 nucleotide sequence: TGTGCCAGCAGTTCCGACAGGGGGTTTGGGTATGGCTACACCTTC.

The chain is built from TRBV6-1 and TRBJ1-2; D gene ambiguous. This CDR3 spans 18 amino acids. Germline CDR1 reads MNHNS; CDR2 reads SASEGT. V shed 0 bases and J shed 4 bases, with 21 bases lying between them. Here the CDR3 DNA reads TGTGCCAGCAGTGAAGCAAGGAGCAGGACCCAATTCAGCTATGGCTACACCTTC. Translation: CASSEARSRTQFSYGYTF.

The chain couples TRBV6-4 to TRBJ1-5; TRBD1 aligns across 7 bases. V trimming: 6 bases; J trimming: 5 bases; junction bases outside the gene matches: 13. The length of the CDR3 is 16 residues. Germline assignment: CDR1 MRHNA and CDR2 SNTAGT. The CDR3 DNA reads as TGTGCCAGCAGCGACATAATGTGGGGGACAGATCAGCCCCAGCATTTT. This codes for CASSDIMWGTDQPQHF.

The genes are TRBV9 and TRBJ1-5, with D maybe TRBD1 (5 bases). The CDR3 has 16 residues. The ends were cut back, 4 bases at V and 1 base at J, with 15 bases in the middle. Germline CDR1 reads SGDLS; CDR2 reads YYNGEE. The CDR3: CASSRGENLSNQPQHF. The CDR3 coding sequence is TGTGCCAGCAGCCGGGGGGAGAACCTAAGCAATCAGCCCCAGCATTTT.

The table lists this clone with a few counts. J is TRBJ1-4 and V is TRBV27; no reliable D call. Trimming cost V 1 base and J 0 bases, with 6 bases left between them. The V gene's germline CDR1 is MNHEY and CDR2 SMNVEV (reference sequence). The CDR3 contains 15 residues. DNA for the CDR3: TGTGCCAGCAGTTTATTGGGTGCAACTAATGAAAAACTGTTTTTT. Encoded protein: CASSLLGATNEKLFF.

The rearrangement uses TRBV6-4 and TRBJ2-2; D not certain. The CDR3 has 15 residues. Germline loops: CDR1 MRHNA, CDR2 SNTAGT. V lost 2 bases and J lost 6, with 13 bases in between. CDR3: CASSDRNNGAGELFF. CDR3 sequence (DNA): TGTGCCAGCAGTGACCGCAACAATGGGGCCGGGGAGCTGTTTTTT.

This clone was seen a handful of times. The V and J genes are TRBV7-9 and TRBJ1-1; 9 bases line up with TRBD1. The CDR3 sequence is 15 residues long. With V trimmed by 5 bases and J by 4 bases, 8 bases remained unmatched. Germline V gene data show CDR1 as SEHNR and CDR2 as FQNEAQ (reference sequence). CDR3 in amino acids: CASSVHRGRITEAFF. DNA of the CDR3: TGTGCCAGCAGCGTCCACAGGGGGCGGATCACTGAAGCTTTCTTT.

This clone was seen only a few times. The chain joins TRBV4-2 to TRBJ1-1, with TRBD1 identical over 7 bases. Germline V gene lookup returns CDR1 LGHNA and CDR2 YNFKEQ. V lost 2 bases and J lost 1; bases outside the gene matches: 7. The CDR3 spans 16 residues. CDR3 region: CASSQIHRGGNTEAFF. The CDR3 DNA follows: TGTGCCAGCAGCCAAATACACAGGGGAGGGAACACTGAAGCTTTCTTT.

The chain joins TRBV28 to TRBJ1-5; possible D gene TRBD1, 6 bases. CDR1 is MDHEN and CDR2 is SYDVKM in the germline V gene. Trimming left V 6 bases short and J 2 bases short, with 11 bases between. This CDR3 region has 14 residues. This CDR3 reads CASRQGSGNQPQHF. In DNA form, the CDR3 reads TGTGCCAGCAGACAGGGTTCCGGCAATCAGCCCCAGCATTTT.

The rearrangement joins TRBV13 to TRBJ2-5; the D is unclear. The CDR3 has 13 residues. From germline, CDR1 is PRHDT and CDR2 FYEKMQ (reference sequence). V was pared by 1 base and J by 2 bases, with 5 bases between. The CDR3 here is CASSLVRQETQYF. As DNA, the CDR3 is TGTGCCAGCAGCTTAGTGCGGCAAGAGACCCAGTACTTC.

The genes are TRBV9 and TRBJ1-5; D is possibly TRBD1 (6 bases). This CDR3 spans 18 amino acids. From germline, CDR1 is SGDLS and CDR2 YYNGEE. V was pared by 2 bases and J by 2 bases, with 20 bases between. The CDR3 DNA sequence: TGTGCCAGCAGCGTCCCGGTTGGGCGGGAGGGGGGCAATCAGCCCCAGCATTTT. It encodes CASSVPVGREGGNQPQHF.

By sample fraction, this clone is large. V and J are TRBV27 and TRBJ2-7, with TRBD2 matching 8 bases. The CDR3 consists of 13 residues. J was trimmed by 5 bases and V by 8 bases; bases with no gene match: 8. Germline V CDR1 and CDR2: MNHEY, SMNVEV (reference sequence). This CDR3 reads CASGPTAGDEQYF. CDR3 sequence (DNA): TGTGCCAGCGGGCCCACAGCGGGGGACGAGCAGTACTTC.

The chain uses TRBV19 and TRBJ2-7; no definite D call. Trimming took off 3 bases at V and 1 base at J, with 10 bases between the two ends. CDR1 and CDR2 (germline): LNHDA, SQIVND (reference sequence). The CDR3 has 14 residues. CDR3: CASSIGSFSYEQYF. The CDR3, as DNA: TGTGCCAGTAGTATCGGTAGTTTTTCCTACGAGCAGTACTTC.

The rearrangement links TRBV28 to TRBJ2-2; D perhaps matches TRBD2 (6 bases). V lost 5 bases and J lost 4, with 11 bases in between. Germline V lookup: CDR1 MDHEN, CDR2 SYDVKM. CDR3 length: 14 amino acids. The CDR3 region has the DNA TGTGCCAGCAGTGGGACGGGAGTCACCGGGGAGCTGTTTTTT. Translated, it gives CASSGTGVTGELFF.

V and J are TRBV5-5 and TRBJ1-2; D gene ambiguous. V was clipped by 3 bases and J by 5 bases, with 14 bases between them. This CDR3 comprises 14 residues. Germline values: CDR1 SGHKS, CDR2 YYEKEE (reference sequence). As DNA, the CDR3 is TGTGCCAGCAGCTCGGACCCGGGCGGGTATGGCTACACCTTC. This gives the protein CASSSDPGGYGYTF.

The rearrangement links TRBV7-3 to TRBJ2-2, with D uncertain. Germline V CDR1 and CDR2: SGHTA, FQGTGA. Trimming stripped 3 bases from V and 5 bases from J, with 13 bases between. The CDR3 runs to 15 residues. This chain's CDR3 is CASSLGTLRTGELFF. The CDR3 coding sequence is TGTGCCAGCAGCTTGGGCACCCTGCGGACCGGGGAGCTGTTTTTT. Complete variable domain (other parts from reference TRBV7-3 and TRBJ2-2): GAGVSQTPSNKVTEKGKYVELRCDPISGHTALYWYRQSLGQGPEFLIYFQGTGAADDSGLPNDRFFAVRPEGSVSTLKIQRTERGDSAVYLCASSLGTLRTGELFFGEGSRLTVL.

This clone was counted a few times. This rearrangement joins TRBV30 to TRBJ1-2; D perhaps matches TRBD1 (5 bases). The V and J ends lost 3 bases and 8 bases respectively, with 19 bases between them. This CDR3 has 14 amino acids. Germline values: CDR1 GTSNPN, CDR2 SVGIG (reference sequence). The CDR3 loop reads CAWRTPGSWGGYTF. The DNA for the CDR3 is TGTGCCTGGAGGACTCCGGGATCCTGGGGCGGCTACACCTTC.

The V call is TRBV2, the J call TRBJ1-1; 7 bases align to TRBD1. The germline gives CDR1 SNHLY, CDR2 FYNNEI. The CDR3 length is 16 residues. V dropped 8 bases and J dropped 5; count of bases not matched to a gene: 17. In DNA, the CDR3 is TGTGCCAGCCAGTTGACAGGGAGTGGAAGGGGAACTGAAGCTTTCTTT. Amino acid sequence: CASQLTGSGRGTEAFF.